The clone carrying this T cell receptor beta chain was seen ten or more times. Its antigen is not known. The source material, RNA transcripts, was used to amplify TCR beta CDR3 regions. Researchers ran a first-round RT-PCR on the TCR CDR3 using the HTBI primer set. TCRdb re-called the multiplex PCR reads through MiXCR, storing one row per CDR3 protein. The profile covers 450,000 to 650,000 distinct CDR3 sequences, with around 20% appearing a single time and more than 20% taken by the ten largest. Every diagnosis used clinical symptoms, serum thyroxine and TRAb, thyroid ultrasound and orbital computed tomography. The sample belongs to a study of T cells in Graves' hyperthyroidism and ophthalmopathy. Study-level information: Before any treatment, at initial diagnosis, peripheral blood was collected.

Trimming took 4 bases from V and 4 from J, leaving 5 bases between them. Per germline, CDR1 MDHEN and CDR2 SYDVKM. CDR3 length: 12 residues. Notes on the study in general: Model predictions of ophthalmopathy came a median approximately 6.8 months before onset.

This chain connects TRBV28 to TRBJ1-3; no definite D call. The clonotype originates from a man between 18 and 29 years old with Graves' hyperthyroidism. Sequenced sample: blood. The CDR3 protein is CASSWRGNTIYF. The CDR3, as DNA: TGTGCCAGCAGTTGGCGGGGAAACACCATATATTTT.